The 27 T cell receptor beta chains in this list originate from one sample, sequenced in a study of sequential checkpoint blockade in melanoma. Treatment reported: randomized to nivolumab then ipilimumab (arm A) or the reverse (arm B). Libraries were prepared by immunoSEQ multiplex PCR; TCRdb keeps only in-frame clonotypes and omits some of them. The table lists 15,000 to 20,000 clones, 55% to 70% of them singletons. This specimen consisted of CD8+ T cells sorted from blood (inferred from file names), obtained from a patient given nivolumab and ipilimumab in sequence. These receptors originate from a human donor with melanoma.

The CDR3 region has the DNA TGTGCCAGCAAGGGGGCTTACGAGACCGGGGAGCTGTTTTTT. Amino acid sequence: CASKGAYETGELFF. The chain has TRBV6-6 and TRBJ2-2; 7 bases are a match to TRBD1. The V and J ends lost 7 bases and 5 bases, in that order; junction bases with no gene match: 7. There are 14 residues in the CDR3. CDR1 is MNHNY and CDR2 is SVGAGI in the germline V gene (reference sequence).

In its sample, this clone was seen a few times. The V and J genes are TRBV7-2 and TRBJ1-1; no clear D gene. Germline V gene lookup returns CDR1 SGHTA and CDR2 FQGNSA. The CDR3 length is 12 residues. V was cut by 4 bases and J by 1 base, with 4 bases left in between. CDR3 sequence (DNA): TGTGCCAGCAGCTCACAGAACACTGAAGCTTTCTTT. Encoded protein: CASSSQNTEAFF.

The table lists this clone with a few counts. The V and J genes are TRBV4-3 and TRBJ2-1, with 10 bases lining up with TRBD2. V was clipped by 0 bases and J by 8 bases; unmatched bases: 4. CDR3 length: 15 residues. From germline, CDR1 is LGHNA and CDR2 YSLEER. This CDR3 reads CASSQEAGGADEQFF. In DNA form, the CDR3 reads TGCGCCAGCAGCCAAGAAGCGGGAGGGGCCGATGAGCAGTTCTTC.

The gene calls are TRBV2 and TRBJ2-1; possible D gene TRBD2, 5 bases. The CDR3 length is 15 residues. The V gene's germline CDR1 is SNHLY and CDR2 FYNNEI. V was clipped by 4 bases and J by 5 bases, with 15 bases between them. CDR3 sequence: CASSVLQLGDNEQFF. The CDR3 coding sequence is TGTGCCAGCAGTGTCCTCCAGCTGGGAGACAATGAGCAGTTCTTC.

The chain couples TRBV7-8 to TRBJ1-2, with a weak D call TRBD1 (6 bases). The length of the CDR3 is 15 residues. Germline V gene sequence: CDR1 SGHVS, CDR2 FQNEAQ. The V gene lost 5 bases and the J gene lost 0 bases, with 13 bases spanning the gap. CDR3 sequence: CASSRTQGTNYGYTF. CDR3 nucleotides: TGTGCCAGCAGCCGGACCCAGGGGACTAACTATGGCTACACCTTC.

CDR3 loop: CASSLESVANTGELFF. The CDR3 DNA is TGCGCCAGCAGCTTGGAGAGCGTCGCGAACACCGGGGAGCTGTTTTTT. V gene TRBV5-1 combines with J gene TRBJ2-2; no definite D call. The CDR3 consists of 16 residues. V lost 0 bases and J lost 0, with 9 bases in between. Germline values: CDR1 SGHRS, CDR2 YFSETQ.

CDR3 amino acids: CAWSAYQPQHF. CDR3 DNA sequence: TGTGCCTGGAGTGCTTATCAGCCCCAGCATTTT. The chain has TRBV30 and TRBJ1-5, with D uncertain. Trimming took off 1 base at V and 5 bases at J, with 3 bases between the two ends. The germline gives CDR1 GTSNPN, CDR2 SVGIG (reference sequence). The CDR3 loop spans 11 amino acids.

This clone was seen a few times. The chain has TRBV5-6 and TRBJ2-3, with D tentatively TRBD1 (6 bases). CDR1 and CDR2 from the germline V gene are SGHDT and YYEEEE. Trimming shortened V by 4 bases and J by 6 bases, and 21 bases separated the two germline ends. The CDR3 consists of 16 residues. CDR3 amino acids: CASSRMTGQTDDTQYF. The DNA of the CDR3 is TGTGCCAGCAGCCGGATGACAGGCCAAACCGACGATACGCAGTATTTT.

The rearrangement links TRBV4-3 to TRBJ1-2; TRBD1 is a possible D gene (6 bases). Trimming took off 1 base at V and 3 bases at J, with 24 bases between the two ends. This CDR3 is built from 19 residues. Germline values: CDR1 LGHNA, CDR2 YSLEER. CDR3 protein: CASSQGRFWGGDRDYGYTF. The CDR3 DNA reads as TGCGCCAGCAGCCAAGGCCGTTTCTGGGGGGGCGATCGGGACTATGGCTACACCTTC.

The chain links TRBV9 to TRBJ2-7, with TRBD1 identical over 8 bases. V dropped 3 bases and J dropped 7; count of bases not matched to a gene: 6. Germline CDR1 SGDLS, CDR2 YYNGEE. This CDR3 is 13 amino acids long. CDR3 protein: CASSAFTGGEQYF. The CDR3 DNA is TGTGCCAGCAGCGCCTTCACAGGGGGGGAGCAGTACTTC. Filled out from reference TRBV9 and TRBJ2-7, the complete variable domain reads DSGVTQTPKHLITATGQRVTLRCSPRSGDLSVYWYQQSLDQGLQFLIQYYNGEERAKGNILERFSAQQFPDLHSELNLSSLELGDSALYFCASSAFTGGEQYFGPGTRLTVT.

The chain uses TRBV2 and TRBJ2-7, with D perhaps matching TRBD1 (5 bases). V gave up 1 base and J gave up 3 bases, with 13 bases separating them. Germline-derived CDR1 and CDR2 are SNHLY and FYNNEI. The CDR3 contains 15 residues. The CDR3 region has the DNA TGTGCCAGCAGTGAAGGTCCAGGGAACCTCTACGAGCAGTACTTC. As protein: CASSEGPGNLYEQYF. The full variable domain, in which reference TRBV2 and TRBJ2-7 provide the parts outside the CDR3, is EPEVTQTPSHQVTQMGQEVILRCVPISNHLYFYWYRQILGQKVEFLVSFYNNEISEKSEIFDDQFSVERPDGSNFTLKIRSTKLEDSAMYFCASSEGPGNLYEQYFGPGTRLTVT.

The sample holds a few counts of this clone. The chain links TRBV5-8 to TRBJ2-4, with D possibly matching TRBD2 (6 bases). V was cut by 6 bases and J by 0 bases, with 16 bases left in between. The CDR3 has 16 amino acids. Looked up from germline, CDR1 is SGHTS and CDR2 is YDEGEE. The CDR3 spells CASTRGGVGAKNIQYF. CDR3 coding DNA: TGTGCCAGCACCCGGGGCGGGGTGGGAGCCAAAAACATTCAGTACTTC. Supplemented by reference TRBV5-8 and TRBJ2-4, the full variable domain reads EAGVTQSPTHLIKTRGQQATLRCSPISGHTSVYWYQQALGLGLQFLLWYDEGEERNRGNFPPRFSGRQFPNYSSELNVNALELEDSALYLCASTRGGVGAKNIQYFGAGTRLSVL.

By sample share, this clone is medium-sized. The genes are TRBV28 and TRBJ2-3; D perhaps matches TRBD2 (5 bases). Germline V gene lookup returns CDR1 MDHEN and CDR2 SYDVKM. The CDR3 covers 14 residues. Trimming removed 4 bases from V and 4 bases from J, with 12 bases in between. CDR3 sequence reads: CASSSARRADTQYF. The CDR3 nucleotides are TGTGCCAGCAGTTCCGCGCGGCGGGCAGATACGCAGTATTTT.

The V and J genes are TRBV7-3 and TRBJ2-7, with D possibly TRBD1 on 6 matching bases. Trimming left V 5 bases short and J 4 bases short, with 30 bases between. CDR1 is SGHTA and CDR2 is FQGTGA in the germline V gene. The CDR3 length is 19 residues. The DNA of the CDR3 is TGTGCCAGCAGCCTATACCCACGACCGACAGGCGTCGGAATATACGAGCAGTACTTC. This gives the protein CASSLYPRPTGVGIYEQYF.

CDR3 region: CASSSPDRDYEQYF. DNA of the CDR3: TGTGCCAGCAGTTCCCCGGACAGGGATTACGAGCAGTACTTC. The rearrangement joins TRBV11-2 to TRBJ2-7, with TRBD1 matching over 8 bases. Germline V gene data show CDR1 as SGHAT and CDR2 as FQNNGV. CDR3 length equals 14 residues. Trimming at V came to 6 bases and at J to 4 bases, leaving 8 bases not matched to a gene.

CDR3 residues: CASAPRGGTRYGYTF. In DNA, the CDR3 is TGTGCCAGCGCGCCTCGGGGGGGAACACGTTATGGCTACACCTTC. The chain joins TRBV19 to TRBJ1-2, with D tentatively TRBD1 (5 bases). The CDR3 extends over 15 amino acids. Trimming took off 9 bases at V and 5 bases at J, with 22 bases between the two ends. In germline, CDR1 is LNHDA, CDR2 SQIVND (reference sequence).

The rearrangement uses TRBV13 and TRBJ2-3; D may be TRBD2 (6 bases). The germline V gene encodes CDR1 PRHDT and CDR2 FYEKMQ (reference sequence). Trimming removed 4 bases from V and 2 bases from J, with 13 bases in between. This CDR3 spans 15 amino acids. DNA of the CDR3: TGTGCCAGCAGCTCGGGACTGCTCTTCACAGATACGCAGTATTTT. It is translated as CASSSGLLFTDTQYF.

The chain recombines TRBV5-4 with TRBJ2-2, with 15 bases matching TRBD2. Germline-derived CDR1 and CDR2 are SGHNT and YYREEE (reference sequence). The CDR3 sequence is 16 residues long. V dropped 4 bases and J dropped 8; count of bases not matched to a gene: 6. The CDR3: CASSPGLAGGSGELFF. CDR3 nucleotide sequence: TGTGCCAGCAGCCCGGGACTAGCGGGAGGAAGTGGGGAGCTGTTTTTT.

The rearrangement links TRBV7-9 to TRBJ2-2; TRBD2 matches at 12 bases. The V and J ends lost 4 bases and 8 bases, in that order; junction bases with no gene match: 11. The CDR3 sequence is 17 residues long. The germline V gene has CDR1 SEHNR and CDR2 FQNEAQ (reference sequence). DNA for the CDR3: TGTGCCAGCAGCTGGCCCTGGACTAGCGGGGTAGCAGGGGAGCTGTTTTTT. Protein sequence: CASSWPWTSGVAGELFF.

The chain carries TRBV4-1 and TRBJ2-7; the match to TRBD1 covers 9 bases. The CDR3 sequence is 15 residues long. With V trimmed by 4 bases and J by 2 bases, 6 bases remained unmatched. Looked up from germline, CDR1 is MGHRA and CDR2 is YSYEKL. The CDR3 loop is CASSPGQGATYEQYF. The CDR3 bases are TGCGCCAGCAGCCCGGGACAGGGAGCGACCTACGAGCAGTACTTC.

For the CDR3, the DNA is TGCGCCAGCAGCTTGGAACAGGCGAACACCGGGGAGCTGTTTTTT. Encoded protein: CASSLEQANTGELFF. This chain links TRBV5-1 with TRBJ2-2, with a tentative D call TRBD1 (5 bases). The CDR3 is 15 residues long. CDR1 and CDR2 from the germline V gene are SGHRS and YFSETQ. V gave up 0 bases and J gave up 0 bases, with 6 bases separating them.

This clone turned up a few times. CDR3 protein: CASSGGQGRLDEQFF. The CDR3, as DNA: TGTGCCAGCAGCGGGGGACAGGGGCGCCTCGATGAGCAGTTCTTC. The chain links TRBV9 to TRBJ2-1, with 10 bases aligning to TRBD1. The V gene's germline CDR1 is SGDLS and CDR2 YYNGEE. This CDR3 has 15 residues. Unmatched junction bases numbered 8, after V lost 3 bases and J lost 8 bases.

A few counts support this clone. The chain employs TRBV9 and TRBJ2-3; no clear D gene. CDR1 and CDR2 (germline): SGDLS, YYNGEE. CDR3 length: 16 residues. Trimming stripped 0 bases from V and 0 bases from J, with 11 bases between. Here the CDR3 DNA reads TGTGCCAGCAGCGTAGCGAGGTCAACTAGCACAGATACGCAGTATTTT. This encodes CASSVARSTSTDTQYF.

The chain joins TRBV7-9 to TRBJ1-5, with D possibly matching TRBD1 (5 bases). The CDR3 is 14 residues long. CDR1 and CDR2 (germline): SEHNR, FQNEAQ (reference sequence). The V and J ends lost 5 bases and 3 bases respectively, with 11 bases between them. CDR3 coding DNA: TGTGCCAGCAGCCCTGCGGGGACCAATCAGCCCCAGCATTTT. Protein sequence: CASSPAGTNQPQHF.

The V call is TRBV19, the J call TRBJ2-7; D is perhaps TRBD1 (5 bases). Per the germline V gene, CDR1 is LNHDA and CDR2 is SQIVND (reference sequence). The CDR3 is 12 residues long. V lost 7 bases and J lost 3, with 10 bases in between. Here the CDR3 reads CASKDINYEQYF. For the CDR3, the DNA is TGTGCCAGTAAGGACATTAACTACGAGCAGTACTTC.

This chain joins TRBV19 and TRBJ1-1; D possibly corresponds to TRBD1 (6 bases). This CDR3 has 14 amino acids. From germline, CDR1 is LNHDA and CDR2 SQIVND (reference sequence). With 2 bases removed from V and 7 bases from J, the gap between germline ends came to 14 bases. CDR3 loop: CASSIFRGPYEAFF. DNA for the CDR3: TGTGCCAGTAGTATATTCAGGGGTCCCTATGAAGCTTTCTTT. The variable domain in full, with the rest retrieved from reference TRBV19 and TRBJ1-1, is DGGITQSPKYLFRKEGQNVTLSCEQNLNHDAMYWYRQDPGQGLRLIYYSQIVNDFQKGDIAEGYSVSREKKESFPLTVTSAQKNPTAFYLCASSIFRGPYEAFFGQGTRLTVV.

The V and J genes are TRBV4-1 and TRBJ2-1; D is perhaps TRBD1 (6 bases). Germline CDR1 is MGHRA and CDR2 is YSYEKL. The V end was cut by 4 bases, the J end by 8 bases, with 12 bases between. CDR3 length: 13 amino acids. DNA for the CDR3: TGCGCCAGCAGCCCAGGTGACAGGTATGAGCAGTTCTTC. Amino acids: CASSPGDRYEQFF.